These 5 T cell receptor beta chains were all obtained from the same sample, sequenced in a study of T-cell reconstitution after alpha-beta-depleted transplantation in children (dated by TCRdb to the mid-2010s). Libraries came from PCR. TCRdb records Illumina HiSeq 2500 as the sequencer. Molecular barcoding was employed in the preparation of TCR libraries, with unique molecular identifiers being used to normalize TCRbeta repertoire quantification. TCRdb trimmed the raw reads at Q25, called clones with MiXCR and kept productive beta chains. Every entry covers one CDR3 protein and lists the most common genes and DNA from its rows. The sample yields a few hundred thousand distinct CDR3 sequences; roughly an eighth were counted once. The ten largest clones represent about 5.4% of the sample. The sample was PBMCs from the stem cell graft donor, taken from the stem cell graft. The receptors derive from a human donor who donated a stem cell graft to a child with combined immunodeficiency.

The CDR3 sequence: CASSFGLGSSYEQYF. CDR3 bases: TGTGCCAGCAGCTTCGGCCTTGGCAGCTCCTACGAGCAGTACTTC. The V call is TRBV7-2, the J call TRBJ2-7, with D unresolved. The V and J ends lost 3 bases and 0 bases respectively, with 12 bases between them. From germline, CDR1 is SGHTA and CDR2 FQGNSA. The length of the CDR3 is 15 residues.

This clonotype was observed a handful of times. This chain uses TRBV7-7 with TRBJ2-1, with 7 bases aligning to TRBD2. Germline V CDR1 and CDR2: SSHAT, FNYEAQ (reference sequence). CDR3 length: 15 amino acids. Trimming cost V 0 bases and J 5 bases; bases outside gene matches: 4. CDR3 bases: TGTGCCAGCAGCTTAGCGCTGGGACTAAACAATGAGCAGTTCTTC. Translated, it gives CASSLALGLNNEQFF.

This chain uses TRBV12-3 or TRBV12-4 with TRBJ2-1; a weak D match, TRBD2 (6 bases). Trimming took 2 bases from V and 1 from J, leaving 9 bases between them. This CDR3 spans 15 amino acids. In DNA, the CDR3 is TGTGCCAGCAGTTTATCGGCGGGATCCTACAATGAGCAGTTCTTC. It encodes CASSLSAGSYNEQFF.

This rearrangement joins TRBV7-3 to TRBJ2-2; D tentatively reads TRBD1 or TRBD2 (5 bases each). Trimming shortened V by 5 bases and J by 3 bases, and 10 bases separated the two germline ends. CDR1 is SGHTA and CDR2 is FQGTGA in the germline V gene. This CDR3 has 14 residues. CDR3 in DNA: TGTGCCAGCAGCACACGGGGCTACACCGGGGAGCTGTTTTTT. It yields the protein CASSTRGYTGELFF.

For the CDR3, the DNA is TGCAGTTGGGACTTCAATGAGCAGTTCTTC. Translating it yields CSWDFNEQFF. The rearrangement links TRBV20-1 to TRBJ2-1; perhaps TRBD2 as D (6 bases). V gave up 8 bases and J gave up 6 bases, with 8 bases separating them. Germline-derived CDR1 and CDR2 are DFQATT and SNEGSKA (reference sequence). The CDR3 is 10 amino acids.